This T cell receptor beta chain was sequenced during a study of blood T cells in healthy people across ages. Through a sample-barcoded 5' primer and a J-beta primer mix, a second PCR was run for roughly 6 to 11 cycles. TCRdb reanalysed the 5' RACE reads using MiXCR and keeps one entry per CDR3 protein. Of 750,000 or so distinct CDR3 sequences in the sample, 20% to 25% were seen once. This sample was shared with a second study, whose subject was T cells of mothers and their children.

Material: blood. This sequence originates from a boy under 18 in good health.

CDR3 sequence (DNA): TGCGCCAGCAGCTTGGCCGTGGGACCCCCTTACCGCACAGATACGCAGTATTTT. Amino acid sequence: CASSLAVGPPYRTDTQYF. The chain uses TRBV5-1 and TRBJ2-3, with D possibly being TRBD1 or TRBD2 (5 bases each). With 0 bases removed from V and 1 base from J, the gap between germline ends came to 18 bases. Germline CDR1 SGHRS, CDR2 YFSETQ. The CDR3 is made up of 18 amino acids.